This entry features one T cell receptor beta chain sequence. Its antigen remains unknown. Just one base apart from a much larger clone, this may be a read error. During its preparation, the TCRbeta library received unique molecular identifiers. A single record per CDR3 protein comes from TCRdb applying MiXCR to the PCR reads. The sample yields about 440,000 distinct CDR3 sequences, approximately 41% seen once. These data are taken from a study of T-cell reconstitution after alpha-beta-depleted transplantation in children. This CDR3 contains 15 residues. With 7 bases removed from V and 5 bases from J, the gap between germline ends came to 18 bases. The germline V gene encodes CDR1 SGHTA and CDR2 FQGNSA. Whole-study findings and limits: One year after transplant, T-cell counts and diversity came mostly from newly produced T cells. Several patients had high TCRbeta diversity at day 60; it came from surviving recipient T cells and thymic progenitors. After transplant, at about two months, alpha-beta T cells were reportedly derived from several hundred expanded graft clones.

The sample consisted of PBMCs, taken before TCRalphabeta/CD19-depleted stem cell transplant. The V and J genes are TRBV7-2 and TRBJ2-1, with D unclear. This clonotype originated in a girl aged 2-10 years with aplastic anemia, due to receive a stem cell transplant. DNA of the CDR3: TGTGCCAGCATTCGAGGCCAGGTGGGGAACAATGAGCAGTTCTTC. As protein: CASIRGQVGNNEQFF.